Sequencing of this T cell receptor (beta chain) was carried out in a study of blood T cell repertoires in COVID-19. Study at large: COVID-19 samples, acute and convalescent, were from the United States, Italy and Spain. Sample material is recorded as cDNA or gDNA derived from T cells, B-cell-depleted T cells, or PBMCs.

CDR1 and CDR2 (germline): SGHAT, FQNNGV. V lost 1 base and J lost 4; bases outside the gene matches: 4. The length of the CDR3 is 15 residues. Original processing methods: Researchers report that nucleated cell counts were estimated from reference gene primer amplification. Sequenced by immunoSEQ multiplex PCR; TCRdb stores in-frame clones only, minus some. That table gives V, J and clone size, and the DNA gave D and trimming. The top ten hold 0.62% of the sample, which has 210,000 or so clones, around 89% seen once. V gene TRBV11-2 combines with J gene TRBJ2-7; 10 bases map to TRBD1. This TCR came from a man aged 50-59 years with acute or convalescent COVID-19. The sample consisted of peripheral blood. This CDR3 is CASSLAPGQGYEQYF. DNA of the CDR3: TGTGCCAGCAGCTTAGCCCCGGGACAGGGGTACGAGCAGTACTTC.